The 30 T cell receptor beta chains below come from one sample, sequenced in a study of T cell responses to AZD1222 COVID-19 vaccine. Data came from immunoSEQ multiplex PCR; TCRdb stores just in-frame clones and leaves some out. The repertoire holds some 150,000 clones, with less than 90% as singletons. The sample here was peripheral blood, taken on day 0 of AZD1222 vaccination. These receptors were obtained from an adult in good health.

This chain links TRBV19 with TRBJ2-7, with TRBD1 matching over 9 bases. This CDR3 spans 14 amino acids. Germline V gene lookup returns CDR1 LNHDA and CDR2 SQIVND (reference sequence). V lost 4 bases to trimming and J lost 4 bases; unmatched junction nucleotides: 5. The CDR3 loop reads CASSNTGGTYEQYF. In DNA form, the CDR3 reads TGTGCCAGTAGTAACACAGGGGGCACATACGAGCAGTACTTC.

The chain recombines TRBV6-2 or TRBV6-3 with TRBJ1-2; D uncertain. The germline V and J ends were trimmed by 0 bases and 3 bases, with 8 bases remaining between them. The CDR3 sequence is 14 residues long. The germline CDR1 and CDR2 sequences are MNHEY and SVGEGT. The CDR3 sequence: CASSYSGSYYGYTF. The CDR3 bases are TGTGCCAGCAGTTACTCGGGGAGTTACTATGGCTACACCTTC.

The rearrangement joins TRBV6-5 to TRBJ1-4; a possible D gene is TRBD1 (6 bases). CDR3 length: 16 amino acids. V was trimmed by 2 bases and J by 1 base, leaving 11 bases between them. The germline gives CDR1 MNHEY, CDR2 SVGAGI. The CDR3 spells CASSYDKGGTNEKLFF. Here the CDR3 DNA reads TGTGCCAGCAGTTACGACAAAGGGGGAACTAATGAAAAACTGTTTTTT.

CDR3 sequence (DNA): TGCGCCAGCAGCCAAGATCTCAACACGGAGGAGCTGTTTTTT. Amino acid sequence: CASSQDLNTEELFF. The chain employs TRBV4-3 and TRBJ2-2; no clear D gene. CDR3 length equals 14 residues. V lost 0 bases to trimming and J lost 10 bases, with 12 bases between them. In germline, CDR1 is LGHNA, CDR2 YSLEER.

This chain links TRBV19 with TRBJ2-1, with TRBD1 matching 10 bases. V lost 3 bases to trimming and J lost 6 bases; unmatched junction nucleotides: 8. This CDR3 has 16 amino acids. CDR1 and CDR2 (germline): LNHDA, SQIVND (reference sequence). CDR3 bases: TGTGCCAGTAGTATTAGCGGGACAGGGGCCTCCAATGAGCAGTTCTTC. As protein: CASSISGTGASNEQFF.

The chain has TRBV7-2 and TRBJ1-1, with a tentative D call TRBD1 (5 bases). V was trimmed by 1 base and J by 4 bases, leaving 13 bases between them. The CDR3 spans 15 residues. Germline V gene sequence: CDR1 SGHTA, CDR2 FQGNSA. In DNA, the CDR3 is TGTGCCAGCAGCTTAGGGTTCGGGGGACCCACTGAAGCTTTCTTT. Residues: CASSLGFGGPTEAFF.

This clone was picked up one time. The chain has TRBV9 and TRBJ2-5; unclear D gene. The CDR3 consists of 13 residues. CDR1 is SGDLS, CDR2 YYNGEE, per germline. V was pared by 0 bases and J by 4 bases, with 7 bases between. CDR3 sequence reads: CASSVAPGETQYF. Here the CDR3 DNA reads TGTGCCAGCAGCGTAGCCCCGGGAGAGACCCAGTACTTC.

This chain joins TRBV7-8 and TRBJ2-1; D gene unclear. Between the trimmed V and J ends, which lost 5 bases and 7 bases, there was a span of 9 bases. CDR1 SGHVS and CDR2 FQNEAQ come from the germline V gene. The CDR3 has 12 amino acids. CDR3 region: CASSPPSNEQFF. The CDR3 DNA reads as TGTGCCAGCAGCCCGCCCTCTAATGAGCAGTTCTTC. The full variable domain, completed using reference TRBV7-8 and TRBJ2-1, is GAGVSQSPRYKVAKRGQDVALRCDPISGHVSLFWYQQALGQGPEFLTYFQNEAQLDKSGLPSDRFFAERPEGSVSTLKIQRTQQEDSAVYLCASSPPSNEQFFGPGTRLTVL.

The chain combines TRBV5-5 with TRBJ1-2; TRBD1 might be the D (6 bases). The germline CDR1 and CDR2 sequences are SGHKS and YYEKEE (reference sequence). V lost 4 bases to trimming and J lost 4 bases, with 17 bases between them. The CDR3 is 15 residues long. For the CDR3, the DNA is TGTGCCAGCAGCCAGGGCGGGGGCGCCGGCTATGGCTACACCTTC. It yields the protein CASSQGGGAGYGYTF.

This sequence joins TRBV9 and TRBJ2-5; 10 bases agree with TRBD2. This CDR3 contains 16 residues. The ends lost 0 bases at V and 2 bases at J; junction bases unmatched: 4. From germline, CDR1 is SGDLS and CDR2 YYNGEE. The CDR3 is CASSVGSGGAQETQYF. For the CDR3, the DNA is TGTGCCAGCAGCGTAGGAAGCGGGGGGGCACAAGAGACCCAGTACTTC.

V and J are TRBV9 and TRBJ2-2; D gene unclear. V lost 6 bases, J lost 5 bases, and 11 bases lay in between. The CDR3 contains 13 residues. CDR1 SGDLS and CDR2 YYNGEE come from the germline V gene. CDR3 sequence: CASTSGPTGELFF. DNA for the CDR3: TGTGCCAGCACCTCCGGGCCAACCGGGGAGCTGTTTTTT.

The CDR3 sequence is CASIPWPSDSNEQFF. CDR3 DNA sequence: TGTGCCAGCATACCCTGGCCAAGTGATTCCAATGAGCAGTTCTTC. The chain has TRBV7-2 and TRBJ2-1; D is undetermined. CDR1 and CDR2 (germline): SGHTA, FQGNSA. V was cut by 7 bases and J by 6 bases, with 19 bases left in between. The CDR3 is made up of 15 amino acids.

V gene TRBV5-4 combines with J gene TRBJ2-5, with TRBD2 matching 12 bases. The CDR3 spans 16 residues. Germline V gives CDR1 SGHNT, CDR2 YYREEE (reference sequence). The V segment lost 4 bases and the J segment 4 bases; nucleotides outside the gene matches: 8. The CDR3 DNA is TGTGCCAGCAGCCGGTCCGGACTAGCGGGGCCAGAGACCCAGTACTTC. Translating gives CASSRSGLAGPETQYF.

This chain joins TRBV7-9 and TRBJ2-5, with 8 nucleotides matching TRBD1. The CDR3 is 16 amino acids. The ends lost 5 bases at V and 2 bases at J; junction bases unmatched: 10. In germline, CDR1 is SEHNR, CDR2 FQNEAQ (reference sequence). The CDR3 DNA reads TGTGCCAGCAGCATAAGCCTGGGACAGGTACAAGAGACCCAGTACTTC. Its protein product is CASSISLGQVQETQYF.

This sequence joins TRBV3-1 (or the pseudogene TRBV3-2) and TRBJ2-7, with D unclear. The CDR3 consists of 16 residues. V lost 0 bases and J 7 bases, leaving 19 bases between the germline ends. Germline CDR1 LGHDT, CDR2 YNNKEL (reference sequence). CDR3 sequence: CASSQESLKDLGEQYF. The CDR3 bases are TGTGCCAGCAGCCAAGAATCTCTCAAAGATCTGGGAGAGCAGTACTTC.

This chain uses TRBV4-3 with TRBJ1-2; D might be TRBD1 (6 bases). The CDR3 runs to 16 residues. Trimming pared 0 bases from V and 6 bases from J, leaving 17 bases between. In germline, CDR1 is LGHNA, CDR2 YSLEER. For the CDR3, the DNA is TGCGCCAGCAGCCAAGAGGGCCGAGGGGGGGCGAATGGCTACACCTTC. Amino acids: CASSQEGRGGANGYTF.

The V call is TRBV6-2 or TRBV6-3, the J call TRBJ2-2, with 8 bases lining up with TRBD2. There are 19 residues in the CDR3. The V gene's germline CDR1 is MNHEY and CDR2 SVGEGT. Trimming cost V 2 bases and J 0 bases; bases outside gene matches: 11. In DNA, the CDR3 is TGTGCCAGCAGTTACACCGAAGTAGGCGGGGGGACGAACACCGGGGAGCTGTTTTTT. This codes for CASSYTEVGGGTNTGELFF.

The chain has TRBV7-9 and TRBJ1-4; D may be TRBD1 (5 bases). Germline V gene sequence: CDR1 SEHNR, CDR2 FQNEAQ (reference sequence). The CDR3 is 13 residues long. Trimming stripped 2 bases from V and 8 bases from J, with 9 bases between. The DNA of the CDR3 is TGTGCCAGCAGCTTAACGGGGGGAGAAAAACTGTTTTTT. This encodes CASSLTGGEKLFF.

The chain employs TRBV18 and TRBJ2-1, with 8 bases matching TRBD2. CDR3 length equals 18 residues. The junction had 18 bases not matched to a gene; V was cut back by 3 bases and J by 8 bases. Germline V gene data show CDR1 as KGHSH and CDR2 as LQKENI. The CDR3: CASSPTSYRRGAGYEQFF. The CDR3 DNA is TGTGCCAGCTCACCGACGTCGTATAGGCGGGGGGCCGGGTATGAGCAGTTCTTC.

Points on this clone: Other DNA sequences in this specimen translate into the identical CDR3. The chain has TRBV15 and TRBJ1-5; the D gene is possibly TRBD1 (5 bases). The germline gives CDR1 LNHNV, CDR2 YYDKDF (reference sequence). CDR3 size: 14 residues. V dropped 1 base and J dropped 6 bases, with 10 bases sitting between them. As DNA, the CDR3 is TGTGCCACCAGCAGAGGGGGGGGAGGTCAGCCCCAGCATTTT. This translates into CATSRGGGGQPQHF.

CDR3 in amino acids: CASSIVLDRGHNQPQHF. The CDR3, as DNA: TGTGCCAGTAGTATAGTTTTAGACAGGGGTCACAATCAGCCCCAGCATTTT. The chain employs TRBV19 and TRBJ1-5; the match to TRBD1 covers 8 bases. This CDR3 comprises 17 residues. CDR1 and CDR2 (germline): LNHDA, SQIVND (reference sequence). Trimming cost V 1 base and J 3 bases; bases outside gene matches: 8.

DNA of the CDR3: TGTGCCAGCAGCCCTCTGACAGGGGCTTCAGAACTGTTTTTT. Amino acids: CASSPLTGASELFF. The V gene is TRBV9, the J gene TRBJ1-4; 8 positions match TRBD1. There are 14 residues in the CDR3. The germline V gene has CDR1 SGDLS and CDR2 YYNGEE. The V and J ends lost 4 bases and 12 bases, in that order; junction bases with no gene match: 11.

CDR3 nucleotides: TGTGCCAGCAGCCCGGCGGTGAACACTGAAGCTTTCTTT. This gives the protein CASSPAVNTEAFF. This rearrangement joins TRBV6-5 to TRBJ1-1; D ambiguous. The CDR3 runs to 13 residues. CDR1 and CDR2 (germline): MNHEY, SVGAGI. The ends were cut back, 6 bases at V and 0 bases at J, with 8 bases in the middle.

This clone has just one count. The rearrangement joins TRBV19 to TRBJ1-3, with D maybe TRBD1 (5 bases). V was shortened by 5 bases and J by 0 bases, with 11 bases between the two germline ends. The CDR3 length is 15 residues. Germline values: CDR1 LNHDA, CDR2 SQIVND (reference sequence). In nucleotides, the CDR3 is TGTGCCAGTAGTCAGACAGCCCGCTCTGGAAACACCATATATTTT. This sequence encodes CASSQTARSGNTIYF.

The J gene is TRBJ2-5, the V gene TRBV9; no clear D. Trimming stripped 3 bases from V and 2 bases from J, with 5 bases between. In germline, CDR1 is SGDLS, CDR2 YYNGEE. The CDR3 totals 12 residues. CDR3 sequence (DNA): TGTGCCAGCAGCGCGACACAAGAGACCCAGTACTTC. Its translation is CASSATQETQYF. Variable domain in full (rest from reference TRBV9 and TRBJ2-5): DSGVTQTPKHLITATGQRVTLRCSPRSGDLSVYWYQQSLDQGLQFLIQYYNGEERAKGNILERFSAQQFPDLHSELNLSSLELGDSALYFCASSATQETQYFGPGTRLLVL.

Regarding this clone: The sample contains more than one DNA sequence encoding this CDR3. The V call is TRBV5-1, the J call TRBJ2-7; TRBD1 aligns across 10 bases. The trim removed 0 bases at V and 4 bases at J, leaving 1 base unmatched. CDR1 and CDR2 from the germline V gene are SGHRS and YFSETQ. The CDR3 loop spans 14 amino acids. CDR3 in amino acids: CASSLGQGAYEQYF. The CDR3 coding sequence is TGCGCCAGCAGCTTGGGACAGGGGGCTTACGAGCAGTACTTC.

On this clone itself: Different DNA sequences within this sample yield the same CDR3. The chain employs TRBV6-5 and TRBJ1-1; the D is unclear. With 6 bases removed from V and 1 base from J, the gap between germline ends came to 9 bases. The CDR3 is 13 residues long. Germline-derived CDR1 and CDR2 are MNHEY and SVGAGI. The CDR3 DNA reads TGTGCCAGCAGCACACTGGCGAACACTGAAGCTTTCTTT. Translating gives CASSTLANTEAFF.

The rearrangement joins TRBV15 to TRBJ2-7; D gene unclear. The CDR3 loop spans 13 amino acids. Germline values: CDR1 LNHNV, CDR2 YYDKDF (reference sequence). Trimming stripped 0 bases from V and 5 bases from J, with 8 bases between. CDR3 sequence (DNA): TGTGCCACCAGCAGAGATCGTGAGAACGAGCAGTACTTC. Translation gives CATSRDRENEQYF.

The gene calls are TRBV5-8 and TRBJ1-5; 9 bases are shared with TRBD1. CDR3 length: 15 residues. CDR1 is SGHTS, CDR2 YDEGEE, per germline. J gave up 5 bases and V 4 bases, and 7 bases lay outside the gene matches. The chain's CDR3 is CASSREDRGDQPQHF. For the CDR3, the DNA is TGTGCCAGCAGCCGAGAGGACAGGGGAGATCAGCCCCAGCATTTT. The full variable domain, completed using reference TRBV5-8 and TRBJ1-5, is EAGVTQSPTHLIKTRGQQATLRCSPISGHTSVYWYQQALGLGLQFLLWYDEGEERNRGNFPPRFSGRQFPNYSSELNVNALELEDSALYLCASSREDRGDQPQHFGDGTRLSIL.

This clone appeared a single time. The rearrangement links TRBV25-1 to TRBJ1-5, with unresolved D. Germline loops: CDR1 MGHDK, CDR2 SYGVNS. V lost 1 base and J 1 base, leaving 5 bases between the germline ends. This CDR3 is built from 14 residues. CDR3 nucleotide sequence: TGTGCCAGCAGTGAATTGGGAAGCAATCAGCCCCAGCATTTT. Protein product: CASSELGSNQPQHF.